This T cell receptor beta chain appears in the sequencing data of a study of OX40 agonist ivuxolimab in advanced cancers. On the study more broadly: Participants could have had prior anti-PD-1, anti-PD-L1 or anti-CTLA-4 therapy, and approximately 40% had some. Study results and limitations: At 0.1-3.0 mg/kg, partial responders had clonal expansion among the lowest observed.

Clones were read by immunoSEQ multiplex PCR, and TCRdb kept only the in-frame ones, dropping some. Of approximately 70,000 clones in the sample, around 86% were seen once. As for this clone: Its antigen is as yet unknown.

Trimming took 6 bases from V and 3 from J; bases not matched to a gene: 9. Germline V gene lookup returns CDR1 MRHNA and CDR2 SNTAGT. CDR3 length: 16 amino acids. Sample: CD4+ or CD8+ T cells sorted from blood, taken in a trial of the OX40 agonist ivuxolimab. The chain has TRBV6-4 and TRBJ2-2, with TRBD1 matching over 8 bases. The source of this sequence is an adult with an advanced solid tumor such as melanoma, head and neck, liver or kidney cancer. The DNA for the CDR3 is TGTGCCAGCAGCCCCAGGAGGGGACAGGACACCGGGGAGCTGTTTTTT. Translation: CASSPRRGQDTGELFF.